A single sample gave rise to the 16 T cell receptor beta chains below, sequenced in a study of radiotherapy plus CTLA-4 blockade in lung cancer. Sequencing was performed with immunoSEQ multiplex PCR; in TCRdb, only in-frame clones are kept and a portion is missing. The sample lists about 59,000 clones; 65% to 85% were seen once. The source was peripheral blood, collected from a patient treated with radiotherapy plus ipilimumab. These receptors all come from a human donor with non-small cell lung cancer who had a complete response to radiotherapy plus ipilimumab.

This CDR3 is CASSSQAGLKRETQYF. DNA of the CDR3: TGTGCCAGCAGCTCGCAAGCGGGGCTAAAGCGAGAGACCCAGTACTTC. The V and J genes are TRBV7-2 and TRBJ2-5; 7 nucleotides align to TRBD2. The J segment lost 4 bases and the V segment lost 4 bases, leaving 12 bases of the junction unmatched. The length of the CDR3 is 16 residues. Germline CDR1 is SGHTA and CDR2 is FQGNSA.

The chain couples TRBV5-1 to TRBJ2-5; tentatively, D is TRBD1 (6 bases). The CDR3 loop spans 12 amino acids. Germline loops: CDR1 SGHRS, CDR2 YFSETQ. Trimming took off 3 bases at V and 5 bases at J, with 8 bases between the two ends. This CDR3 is CASSSQGETQYF. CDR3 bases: TGCGCCAGCAGCTCGCAGGGGGAGACCCAGTACTTC.

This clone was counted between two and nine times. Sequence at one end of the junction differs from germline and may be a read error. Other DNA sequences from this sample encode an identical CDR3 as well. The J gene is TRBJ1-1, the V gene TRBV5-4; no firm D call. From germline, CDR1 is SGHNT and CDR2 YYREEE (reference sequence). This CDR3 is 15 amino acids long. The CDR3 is CASSQETGSAYEAFF. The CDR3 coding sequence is TGCGCCAGCAGCCAAGAAACGGGGTCGGCTTATGAAGCTTTCTTT.

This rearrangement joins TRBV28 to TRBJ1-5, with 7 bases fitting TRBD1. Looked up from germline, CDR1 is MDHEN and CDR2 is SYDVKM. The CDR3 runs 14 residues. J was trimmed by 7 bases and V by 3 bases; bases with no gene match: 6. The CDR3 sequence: CASSFEGARQPQHF. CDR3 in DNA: TGTGCCAGCAGTTTTGAGGGGGCGAGGCAGCCCCAGCATTTT.

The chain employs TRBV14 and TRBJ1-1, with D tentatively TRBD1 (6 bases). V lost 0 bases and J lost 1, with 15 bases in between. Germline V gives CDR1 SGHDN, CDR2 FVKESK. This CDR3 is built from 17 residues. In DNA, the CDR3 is TGTGCCAGCAGCCAAGACGTCGTTCCCAGGGGGAACACTGAAGCTTTCTTT. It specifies CASSQDVVPRGNTEAFF.

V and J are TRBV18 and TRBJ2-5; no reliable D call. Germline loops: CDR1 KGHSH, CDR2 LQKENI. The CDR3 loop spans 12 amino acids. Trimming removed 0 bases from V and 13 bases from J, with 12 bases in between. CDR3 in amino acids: CASSPPTASWYF. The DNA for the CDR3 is TGTGCCAGCTCACCACCGACGGCTAGTTGGTACTTC.

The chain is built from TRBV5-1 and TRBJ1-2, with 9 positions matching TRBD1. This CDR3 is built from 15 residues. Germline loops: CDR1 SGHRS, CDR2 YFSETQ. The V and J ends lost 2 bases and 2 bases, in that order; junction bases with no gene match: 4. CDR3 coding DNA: TGCGCCAGCAGCTTACAGGGGGCGCAGAACTATGGCTACACCTTC. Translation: CASSLQGAQNYGYTF.

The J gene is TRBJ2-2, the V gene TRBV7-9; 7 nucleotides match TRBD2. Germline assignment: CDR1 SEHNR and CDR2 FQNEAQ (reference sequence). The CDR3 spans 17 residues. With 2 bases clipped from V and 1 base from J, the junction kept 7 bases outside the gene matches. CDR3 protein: CASSLTLTGGNTGELFF. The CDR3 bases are TGTGCCAGCAGCTTAACCTTGACGGGAGGGAACACCGGGGAGCTGTTTTTT.

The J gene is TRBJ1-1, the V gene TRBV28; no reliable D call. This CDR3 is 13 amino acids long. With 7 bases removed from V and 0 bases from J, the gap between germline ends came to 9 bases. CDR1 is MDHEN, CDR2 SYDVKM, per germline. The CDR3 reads CASTSPMNTEAFF. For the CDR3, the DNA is TGTGCCAGCACTAGCCCCATGAACACTGAAGCTTTCTTT.

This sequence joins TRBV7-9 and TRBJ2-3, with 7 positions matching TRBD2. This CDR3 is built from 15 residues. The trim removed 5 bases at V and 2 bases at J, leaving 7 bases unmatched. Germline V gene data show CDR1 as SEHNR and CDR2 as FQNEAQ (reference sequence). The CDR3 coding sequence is TGTGCCAGCAGCCCCGCTAGCGGCCCCACAGATACGCAGTATTTT. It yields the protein CASSPASGPTDTQYF.

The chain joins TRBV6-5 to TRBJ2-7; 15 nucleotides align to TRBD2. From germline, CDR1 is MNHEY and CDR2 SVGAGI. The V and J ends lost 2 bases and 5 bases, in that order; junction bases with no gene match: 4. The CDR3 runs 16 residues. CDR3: CASSYGLAGGLDEQYF. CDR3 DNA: TGTGCCAGCAGTTACGGACTAGCGGGAGGGTTAGACGAGCAGTACTTC.

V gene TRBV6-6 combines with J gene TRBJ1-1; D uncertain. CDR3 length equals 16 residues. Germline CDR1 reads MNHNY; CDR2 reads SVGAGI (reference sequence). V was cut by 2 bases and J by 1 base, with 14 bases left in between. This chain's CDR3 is CASSYLSGTRNTEAFF. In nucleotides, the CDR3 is TGTGCCAGCAGTTACCTGTCAGGCACCAGGAACACTGAAGCTTTCTTT.

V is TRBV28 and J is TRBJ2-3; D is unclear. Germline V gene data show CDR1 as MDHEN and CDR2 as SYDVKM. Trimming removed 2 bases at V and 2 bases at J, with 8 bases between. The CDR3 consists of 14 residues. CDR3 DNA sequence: TGTGCCAGCAGTTTAGTATCCTACACAGATACGCAGTATTTT. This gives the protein CASSLVSYTDTQYF. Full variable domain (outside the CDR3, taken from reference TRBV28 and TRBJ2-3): DVKVTQSSRYLVKRTGEKVFLECVQDMDHENMFWYRQDPGLGLRLIYFSYDVKMKEKGDIPEGYSVSREKKERFSLILESASTNQTSMYLCASSLVSYTDTQYFGPGTRLTVL.

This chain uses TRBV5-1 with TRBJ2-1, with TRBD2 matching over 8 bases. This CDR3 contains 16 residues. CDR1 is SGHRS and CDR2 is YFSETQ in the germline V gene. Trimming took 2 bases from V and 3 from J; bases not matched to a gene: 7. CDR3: CASSFGSGGVYNEQFF. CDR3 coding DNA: TGCGCCAGCAGCTTTGGTTCGGGGGGGGTCTACAATGAGCAGTTCTTC.

The CDR3: CASSPLGGPSGNTIYF. CDR3 nucleotide sequence: TGTGCCAGCTCACCCCTAGGAGGACCCTCTGGAAACACCATATATTTT. V and J are TRBV18 and TRBJ1-3; D not certain. V lost 3 bases and J lost 0, with 12 bases in between. The germline gives CDR1 KGHSH, CDR2 LQKENI. The CDR3 is 16 residues long.

This CDR3 reads CASSSTRRDEQFF. The CDR3 DNA follows: TGTGCCAGCAGTTCTACTAGGCGCGATGAGCAGTTCTTC. This chain joins TRBV7-9 and TRBJ2-1, with a weak D call TRBD2 (5 bases). The CDR3 is made up of 13 amino acids. Between the trimmed V and J ends, which lost 6 bases and 8 bases, there was a span of 14 bases. Per the germline V gene, CDR1 is SEHNR and CDR2 is FQNEAQ (reference sequence). The whole variable domain, remainder taken from reference TRBV7-9 and TRBJ2-1, is DTGVSQNPRHKITKRGQNVTFRCDPISEHNRLYWYRQTLGQGPEFLTYFQNEAQLEKSRLLSDRFSAERPKGSFSTLEIQRTEQGDSAMYLCASSSTRRDEQFFGPGTRLTVL.